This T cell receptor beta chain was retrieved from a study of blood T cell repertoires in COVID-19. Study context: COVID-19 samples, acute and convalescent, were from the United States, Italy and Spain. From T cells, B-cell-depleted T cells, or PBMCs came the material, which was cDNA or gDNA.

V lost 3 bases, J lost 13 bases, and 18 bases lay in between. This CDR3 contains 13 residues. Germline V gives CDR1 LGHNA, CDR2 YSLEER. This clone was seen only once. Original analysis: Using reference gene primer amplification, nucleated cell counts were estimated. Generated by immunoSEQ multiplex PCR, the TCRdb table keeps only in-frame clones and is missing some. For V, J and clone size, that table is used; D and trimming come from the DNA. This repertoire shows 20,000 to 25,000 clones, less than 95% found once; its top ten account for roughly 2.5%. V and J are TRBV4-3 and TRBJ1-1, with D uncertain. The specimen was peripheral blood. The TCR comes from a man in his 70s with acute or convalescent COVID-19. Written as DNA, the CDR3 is TGCGCCAGCAGCCAGGAGGGCGATGGCCGAGGTTTCTTT. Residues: CASSQEGDGRGFF.